The clone carrying this T cell receptor beta chain was recorded only once. The antigen remains undetermined. TCRdb re-analyzed the PCR reads using MiXCR. The repertoire holds around 20,000 clones, with 25% to 30% as singletons. This specimen belongs to a study of metastatic and nonmetastatic thyroid tumors. Whole-study results and caveats: A significant increase in TCR beta diversity was reportedly seen in malignant thyroid tumors relative to benign nodules, in blood and tumor.

This CDR3 is built from 16 residues. Trimming removed 1 base from V and 0 bases from J; junction bases left unmatched: 5. The germline V gene encodes CDR1 SGDLS and CDR2 YYNGEE. There were no patients who had received any treatment before thyroid surgery. The sequenced material came from blood. The genes are TRBV9 and TRBJ2-7; 9 positions agree with TRBD2. This clonotype was sampled from a female donor with papillary thyroid cancer or a benign thyroid nodule (not recorded which). Some clones in this sample may be carry-over from other donors' samples. The CDR3 DNA reads TGTGCCAGCAGCGTAAGGGGTAGCGGGAGCTCCTACGAGCAGTACTTC. Its protein product is CASSVRGSGSSYEQYF.